This T cell receptor (beta chain) was sequenced in a study of OX40 agonist ivuxolimab in advanced cancers. Study information: Patients got intravenous ivuxolimab at 0.01 to 10 mg/kg every 2 weeks. Of mixed ages from about 20 to 90 and averaging roughly 66 years, the group was approximately 80% male. Findings and caveats of the study: Mean expanded clone counts were higher in CD8+ than CD4+ T cells.

Produced via immunoSEQ multiplex PCR; TCRdb's table is partial and in-frame only. The sample has tens of thousands of clones, under 90% seen once. Points on this clone: Its cognate antigen is unknown.

Germline V CDR1 and CDR2: SGHVS, FNYEAQ. With 4 bases removed from V and 10 bases from J, the gap between germline ends came to 11 bases. CDR3 length equals 12 residues. This clonotype originated in an adult with an advanced solid tumor such as melanoma, head and neck, liver or kidney cancer. This chain joins TRBV7-6 and TRBJ2-1, with D unclear. Sequenced here: CD4+ or CD8+ T cells sorted from blood, sampled in a trial of the OX40 agonist ivuxolimab. The CDR3 is CASSSSIGEQFF. As DNA, the CDR3 is TGTGCCAGCAGCTCGTCCATCGGCGAGCAGTTCTTC.